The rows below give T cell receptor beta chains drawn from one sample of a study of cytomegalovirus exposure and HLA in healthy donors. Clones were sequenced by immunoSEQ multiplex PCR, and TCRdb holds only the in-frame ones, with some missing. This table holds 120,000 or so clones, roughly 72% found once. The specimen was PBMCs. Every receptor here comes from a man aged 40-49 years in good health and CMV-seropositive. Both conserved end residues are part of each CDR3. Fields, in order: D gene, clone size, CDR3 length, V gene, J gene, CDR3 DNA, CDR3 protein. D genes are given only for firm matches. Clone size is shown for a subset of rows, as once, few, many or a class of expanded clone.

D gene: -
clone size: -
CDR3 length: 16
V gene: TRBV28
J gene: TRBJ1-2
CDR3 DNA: TGTGCCAGCAGTTTACGCGGGGCCGCAACAACTTATGGCTACACCTTC
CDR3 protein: CASSLRGAATTYGYTF

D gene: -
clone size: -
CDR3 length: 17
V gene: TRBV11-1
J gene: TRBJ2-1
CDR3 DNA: TGTGCCAGCAGCCTCGGGGTGCAACTAGACTCCTACAATGAGCAGTTCTTC
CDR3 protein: CASSLGVQLDSYNEQFF

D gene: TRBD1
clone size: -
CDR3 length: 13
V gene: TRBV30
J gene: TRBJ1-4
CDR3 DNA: TGTGCCTGGACTAGGGGGCTTGGAGAAAAACTGTTTTTT
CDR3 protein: CAWTRGLGEKLFF

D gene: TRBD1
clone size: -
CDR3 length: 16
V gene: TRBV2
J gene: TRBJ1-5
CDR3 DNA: TGTGCCAGCAGTGATATAAGACAGGGAGGAAATCAGCCCCAGCATTTT
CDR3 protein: CASSDIRQGGNQPQHF

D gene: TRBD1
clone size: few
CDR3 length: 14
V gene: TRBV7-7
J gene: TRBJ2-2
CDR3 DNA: TGTGCCAGCAGCTTACGACAGGGTGTAGGGGAGCTGTTTTTT
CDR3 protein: CASSLRQGVGELFF

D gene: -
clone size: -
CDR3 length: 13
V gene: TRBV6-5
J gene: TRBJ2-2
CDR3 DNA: TGTGCCAGCAGGCGGGAGAACACCGGGGAGCTGTTTTTT
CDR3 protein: CASRRENTGELFF

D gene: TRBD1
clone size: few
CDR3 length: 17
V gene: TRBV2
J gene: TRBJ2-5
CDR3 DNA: TGTGCCAGCAGTGTTGGGGCGTGGACAGGGGAACAAGAGACCCAGTACTTC
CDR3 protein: CASSVGAWTGEQETQYF

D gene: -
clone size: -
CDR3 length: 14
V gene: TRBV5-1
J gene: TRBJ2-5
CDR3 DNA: TGCGCCAGCAGCTTGGGTATAGGGGTAGAGACCCAGTACTTC
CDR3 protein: CASSLGIGVETQYF

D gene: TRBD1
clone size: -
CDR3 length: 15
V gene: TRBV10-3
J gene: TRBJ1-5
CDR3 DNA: TGTGCCATCAGCACGGACAGGGGTAGCAATCAGCCCCAGCATTTT
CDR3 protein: CAISTDRGSNQPQHF

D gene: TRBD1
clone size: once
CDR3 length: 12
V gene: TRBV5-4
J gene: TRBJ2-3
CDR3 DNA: TGTGCCAGCAGCCCGGAGGGACAGGGGCAGTATTTT
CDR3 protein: CASSPEGQGQYF

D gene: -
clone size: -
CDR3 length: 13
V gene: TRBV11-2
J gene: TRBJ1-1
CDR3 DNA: TGTGCCAGCAGCCATCAGGAGAACACTGAAGCTTTCTTT
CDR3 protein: CASSHQENTEAFF

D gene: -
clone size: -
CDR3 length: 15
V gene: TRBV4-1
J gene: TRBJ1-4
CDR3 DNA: TGCGCCAGCAGCCAAGATGGGGGCGGTGATGAAAAACTGTTTTTT
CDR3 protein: CASSQDGGGDEKLFF

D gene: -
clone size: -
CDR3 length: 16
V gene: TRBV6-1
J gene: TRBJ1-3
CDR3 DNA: TGTGCCAGCAGTGAAGGAAGGCGGGAGCCTGGAAACACCATATATTTT
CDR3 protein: CASSEGRREPGNTIYF

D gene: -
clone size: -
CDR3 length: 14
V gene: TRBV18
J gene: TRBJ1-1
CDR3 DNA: TGTGCCAGCTCACCCCCTGCGGGCAACACTGAAGCTTTCTTT
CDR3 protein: CASSPPAGNTEAFF

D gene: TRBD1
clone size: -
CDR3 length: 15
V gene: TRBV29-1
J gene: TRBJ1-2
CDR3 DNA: TGCAGCGTTGAACACTCCGGTCAGGGGGACTATGGCTACACCTTC
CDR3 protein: CSVEHSGQGDYGYTF

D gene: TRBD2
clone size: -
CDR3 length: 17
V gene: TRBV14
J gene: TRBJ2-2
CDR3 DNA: TGTGCCAGCAGCCAAGAAACCCCCGGGACTAGCGGCGGGGAGCTGTTTTTT
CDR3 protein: CASSQETPGTSGGELFF

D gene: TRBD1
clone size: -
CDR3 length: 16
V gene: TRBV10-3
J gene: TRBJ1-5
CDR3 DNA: TGTGCCATCAGTGAGTCGAAGGGGACAGACAATCAGCCCCAGCATTTT
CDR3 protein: CAISESKGTDNQPQHF

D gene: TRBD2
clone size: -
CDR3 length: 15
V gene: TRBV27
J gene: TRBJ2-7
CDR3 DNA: TGTGCCAGCAGTTTAGGGGGGGGTGGGTTCTACGAGCAGTACTTC
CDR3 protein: CASSLGGGGFYEQYF

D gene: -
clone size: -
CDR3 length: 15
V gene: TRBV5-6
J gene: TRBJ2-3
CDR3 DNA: TGTGCCAGCAGCTTTCGGACAGTGGGCACAGATACGCAGTATTTT
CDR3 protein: CASSFRTVGTDTQYF

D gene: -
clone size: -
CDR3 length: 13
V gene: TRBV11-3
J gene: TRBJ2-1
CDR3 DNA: TGTGCCAGCAGCTTAGCGGGAGCTCCCAGGCAGTTCTTC
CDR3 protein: CASSLAGAPRQFF

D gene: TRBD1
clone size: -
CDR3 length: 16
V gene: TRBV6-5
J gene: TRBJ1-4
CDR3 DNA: TGTGCCAGCAGTTACTCGCCCCAGGGGGAAGATGAAAAACTGTTTTTT
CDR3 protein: CASSYSPQGEDEKLFF

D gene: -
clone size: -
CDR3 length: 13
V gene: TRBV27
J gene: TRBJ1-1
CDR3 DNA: TGTGCCAGCAGTTTCGGGTCTTATAGCGAAGCTTTCTTT
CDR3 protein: CASSFGSYSEAFF

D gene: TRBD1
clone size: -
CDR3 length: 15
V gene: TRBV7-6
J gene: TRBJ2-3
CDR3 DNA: TGTGCCAGCAGCGGCCGGGACAGGGTGCCAGATACGCAGTATTTT
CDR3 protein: CASSGRDRVPDTQYF

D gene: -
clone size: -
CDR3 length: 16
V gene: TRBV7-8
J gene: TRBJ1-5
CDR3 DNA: TGTGCCAGCAGCACCGGACGGGTGGGGGCCAATCAGCCCCAGCATTTT
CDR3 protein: CASSTGRVGANQPQHF

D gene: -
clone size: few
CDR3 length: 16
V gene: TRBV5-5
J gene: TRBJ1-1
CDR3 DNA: TGTGCCAGCAGTCCTGCAGGGGTGGGAGGGGGGACTGAAGCTTTCTTT
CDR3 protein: CASSPAGVGGGTEAFF

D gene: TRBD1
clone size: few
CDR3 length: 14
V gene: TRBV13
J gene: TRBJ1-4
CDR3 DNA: TGTGCCAGCAGCTTACGTCAGGGGGCTGAAAAACTGTTTTTT
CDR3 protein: CASSLRQGAEKLFF

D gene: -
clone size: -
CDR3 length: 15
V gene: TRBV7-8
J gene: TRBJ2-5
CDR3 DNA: TGTGCCAGCAATGGGCCTGGGGGCAGCGAAGAGACCCAGTACTTC
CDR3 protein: CASNGPGGSEETQYF

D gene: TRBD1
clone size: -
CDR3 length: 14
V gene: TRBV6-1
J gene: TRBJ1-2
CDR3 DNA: TGTGCCAGCAGCTTGGGACAGAAAGACTATGGCTACACCTTC
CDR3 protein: CASSLGQKDYGYTF

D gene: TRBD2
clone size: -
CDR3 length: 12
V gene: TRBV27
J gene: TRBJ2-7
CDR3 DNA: TGTGCCAGCGGGGGGGACTCCTACGAGCAGTACTTC
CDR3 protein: CASGGDSYEQYF

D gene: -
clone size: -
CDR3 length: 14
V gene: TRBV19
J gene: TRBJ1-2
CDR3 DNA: TGTGCCAGTAGTACCGCCCAGGGAAACTATGGCTACACCTTC
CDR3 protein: CASSTAQGNYGYTF

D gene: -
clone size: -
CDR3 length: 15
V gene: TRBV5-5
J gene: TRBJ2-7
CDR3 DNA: TGTGCCAGCAGCTTGGTCCAGGGGCCTCGCTACGAGCAGTACTTC
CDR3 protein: CASSLVQGPRYEQYF

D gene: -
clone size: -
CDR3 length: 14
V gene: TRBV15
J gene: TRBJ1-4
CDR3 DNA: TGTGCCACCAGCGACCGGCGGGGCACTGAAAAACTGTTTTTT
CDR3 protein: CATSDRRGTEKLFF

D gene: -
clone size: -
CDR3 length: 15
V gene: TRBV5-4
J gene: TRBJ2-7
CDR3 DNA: TGTGCCAGCAGCCCCGCCCCAGGGACATCCTACGAGCAGTACTTC
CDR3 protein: CASSPAPGTSYEQYF

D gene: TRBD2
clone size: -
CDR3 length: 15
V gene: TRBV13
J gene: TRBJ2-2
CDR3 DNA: TGTGCCAGCAGCTTAGGCGTGGCGGGAGTAGGGGAGCTGTTTTTT
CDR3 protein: CASSLGVAGVGELFF

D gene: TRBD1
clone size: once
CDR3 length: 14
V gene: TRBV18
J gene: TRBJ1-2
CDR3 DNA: TGTGCCAGCTCACAGACAGGGGGTCGCAGGAGCTACACCTTC
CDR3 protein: CASSQTGGRRSYTF

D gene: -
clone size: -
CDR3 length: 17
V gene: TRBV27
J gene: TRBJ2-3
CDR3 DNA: TGTGCCAGCAGTTCCCTGCGGCGGGGGCGCCGCACAGATACGCAGTATTTT
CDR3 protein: CASSSLRRGRRTDTQYF

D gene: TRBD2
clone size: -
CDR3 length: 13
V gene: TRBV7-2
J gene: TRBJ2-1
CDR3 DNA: TGTGCCAGCGGGACTAGCGGTTACAATGAGCAGTTCTTC
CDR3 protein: CASGTSGYNEQFF

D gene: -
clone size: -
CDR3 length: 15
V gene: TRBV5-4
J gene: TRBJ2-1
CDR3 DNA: TGTGCCAGCAGCTTGGTCAGCGCCTTCTACAATGAGCAGTTCTTC
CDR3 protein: CASSLVSAFYNEQFF

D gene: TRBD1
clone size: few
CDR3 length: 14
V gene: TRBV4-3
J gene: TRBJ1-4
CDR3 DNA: TGCGCCAGCAGCCTGGGACAGGGGGCCGAAAAACTGTTTTTT
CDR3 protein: CASSLGQGAEKLFF

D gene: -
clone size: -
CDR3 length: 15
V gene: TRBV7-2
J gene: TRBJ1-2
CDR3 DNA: TGTGCCAGCAGCTTACGGCCCTATGGAGGGGATGGCTACACCTTC
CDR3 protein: CASSLRPYGGDGYTF

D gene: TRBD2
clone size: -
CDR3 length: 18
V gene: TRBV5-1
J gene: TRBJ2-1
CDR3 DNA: TGCGCCAGCAGCTCGCAAACGCTTGGTAGCGGGGGGACTTATGAGCAGTTCTTC
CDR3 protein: CASSSQTLGSGGTYEQFF

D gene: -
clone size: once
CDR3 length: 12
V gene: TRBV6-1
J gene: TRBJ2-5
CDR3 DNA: TGTGCCAGCAGCTTGGAGCAAGAGACCCAGTACTTC
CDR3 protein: CASSLEQETQYF

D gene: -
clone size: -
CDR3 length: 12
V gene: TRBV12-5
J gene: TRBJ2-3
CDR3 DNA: TGTGGATCGGCGGCGGAGACAGATACGCAGTATTTT
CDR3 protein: CGSAAETDTQYF

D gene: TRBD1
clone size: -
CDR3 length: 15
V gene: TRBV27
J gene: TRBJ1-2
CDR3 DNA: TGTGCCAGCAGTTTATCACAGGGGGCCGGCTATGGCTACACCTTC
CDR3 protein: CASSLSQGAGYGYTF

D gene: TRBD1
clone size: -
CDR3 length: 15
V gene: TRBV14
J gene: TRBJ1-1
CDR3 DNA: TGTGCCAGCAGCCAACGGACAGGGGGTGGTACTGAAGCTTTCTTT
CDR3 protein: CASSQRTGGGTEAFF

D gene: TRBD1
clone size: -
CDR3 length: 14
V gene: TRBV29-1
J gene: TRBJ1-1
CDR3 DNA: TGCAGCGCAACAGGGGGCTTTGGGAACACTGAAGCTTTCTTT
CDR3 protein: CSATGGFGNTEAFF

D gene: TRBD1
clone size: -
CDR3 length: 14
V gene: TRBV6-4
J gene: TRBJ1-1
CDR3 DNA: TGTGCCAGCAGTGGCGGGACAGGGGAGACTGAAGCTTTCTTT
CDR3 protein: CASSGGTGETEAFF

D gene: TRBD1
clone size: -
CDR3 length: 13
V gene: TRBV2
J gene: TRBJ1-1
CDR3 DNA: TGTGCCAGGGACAGGGGACAATACACTGAAGCTTTCTTT
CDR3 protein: CARDRGQYTEAFF

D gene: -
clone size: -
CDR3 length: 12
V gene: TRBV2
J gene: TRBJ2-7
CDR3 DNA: TGTGCCAGCAGTAGCAGGGTCTACGAGCAGTACTTC
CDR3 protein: CASSSRVYEQYF

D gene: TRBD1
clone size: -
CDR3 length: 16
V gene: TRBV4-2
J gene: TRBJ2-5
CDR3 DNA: TGTGCCAGCAGCCAAGCTGGGACAGGGGGCGAAGAGACCCAGTACTTC
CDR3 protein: CASSQAGTGGEETQYF